The 26 T cell receptor beta chains below all came from one sample that was sequenced in a study of response to subunit inactivated influenza vaccine. One entry per CDR3 protein results from TCRdb running MiXCR on the RT-PCR reads. This sample yields about 620,000 distinct CDR3 sequences, of which about 11% are seen a single time; roughly 10% belongs to the top ten. The input for sequencing was PBMCs from blood, taken on the day of vaccination. All receptors derive from a man over 45 who received an inactivated influenza vaccine.

The chain joins TRBV6-5 to TRBJ2-7; TRBD2 is a possible D gene (7 bases). Germline values: CDR1 MNHEY, CDR2 SVGAGI. The V end was cut by 2 bases, the J end by 5 bases, with 19 bases between. The CDR3 length is 16 residues. This CDR3 is CASSYRRGGDTHEQYF. CDR3 in DNA: TGTGCCAGCAGTTACCGCCGCGGGGGCGATACACACGAGCAGTACTTC.

This clonotype was detected ten times or more. The chain has TRBV20-1 and TRBJ2-2; 7 positions match TRBD2. The V segment lost 6 bases and the J segment 4 bases; nucleotides outside the gene matches: 5. CDR3 length equals 13 residues. CDR1 DFQATT and CDR2 SNEGSKA come from the germline V gene (reference sequence). In DNA, the CDR3 is TGCAGTGCGAGGGACTACCTCACCGGGGAGCTGTTTTTT. Its protein is CSARDYLTGELFF.

Many counts were recorded for this clonotype. This rearrangement joins TRBV7-9 to TRBJ2-2, with D possibly being TRBD2 (5 bases). The ends were cut back, 5 bases at V and 6 bases at J, with 13 bases in the middle. The CDR3 is 14 amino acids. Germline V CDR1 and CDR2: SEHNR, FQNEAQ (reference sequence). CDR3 protein: CASSPVEEAGELFF. CDR3 DNA: TGTGCCAGCAGCCCCGTCGAGGAGGCCGGGGAGCTGTTTTTT.

The chain employs TRBV5-1 and TRBJ1-5; TRBD1 might be the D (5 bases). The germline gives CDR1 SGHRS, CDR2 YFSETQ. The length of the CDR3 is 15 residues. V shed 4 bases and J shed 1 base, with 12 bases lying between them. The DNA for the CDR3 is TGCGCCAGCAGCCCCCAGGGAGAGAGCAATCAGCCCCAGCATTTT. The encoded protein is CASSPQGESNQPQHF.

V usage is TRBV5-1 and J usage is TRBJ2-2, with D possibly being TRBD2 (6 bases). The CDR3 consists of 16 residues. V was shortened by 0 bases and J by 4 bases, with 13 bases between the two germline ends. Germline CDR1 and CDR2: SGHRS and YFSETQ. CDR3: CASSLARRGPTGELFF. DNA of the CDR3: TGCGCCAGCAGCTTGGCCAGGAGGGGCCCCACCGGGGAGCTGTTTTTT.

The table lists this clonotype with many counts. This chain joins TRBV11-1 and TRBJ2-2, with 9 bases matching TRBD2. Germline V lookup: CDR1 SGHAT, CDR2 FQDESV (reference sequence). The V segment lost 5 bases and the J segment 4 bases; nucleotides outside the gene matches: 8. The CDR3 spans 16 residues. Written as DNA, the CDR3 is TGTGCCAGCAGCACCCATAGCGGGGGAATCACCGGGGAGCTGTTTTTT. This translates into CASSTHSGGITGELFF.

This clonotype was observed many times. The rearrangement uses TRBV20-1 and TRBJ2-5, with 10 bases fitting TRBD2. Germline V gene sequence: CDR1 DFQATT, CDR2 SNEGSKA (reference sequence). The CDR3 sequence is 15 residues long. Trimming at V came to 0 bases and at J to 1 base, leaving 2 bases not matched to a gene. DNA for the CDR3: TGCAGTGCTAGAGAACTAGCGGGGACCCAAGAGACCCAGTACTTC. Its translation is CSARELAGTQETQYF.

V usage is TRBV10-3 and J usage is TRBJ2-4, with 8 bases that match TRBD1. After removal of 4 bases from V and 2 bases from J, the junction contained 4 bases not matched to a gene. CDR1 ENHRY and CDR2 SYGVKD come from the germline V gene. CDR3 length: 15 residues. In DNA, the CDR3 is TGTGCCATCAGTGCAGGACAGGGAACCAAAAACATTCAGTACTTC. Protein: CAISAGQGTKNIQYF.

The chain joins TRBV6-1 to TRBJ1-1; D gene uncertain. The V gene's germline CDR1 is MNHNS and CDR2 SASEGT. The CDR3 has 13 amino acids. V lost 8 bases, J lost 0 bases, and 10 bases lay in between. CDR3 region: CASYLRMNTEAFF. As DNA, the CDR3 is TGTGCCAGCTATCTTAGGATGAACACTGAAGCTTTCTTT.

This rearrangement joins TRBV29-1 to TRBJ2-3; 9 positions match TRBD2. V lost 4 bases and J lost 0; bases outside the gene matches: 8. Germline CDR1 is SQVTM and CDR2 is ANQGSEA. CDR3 length equals 16 residues. CDR3: CSVADTGLASTDTQYF. In DNA form, the CDR3 reads TGCAGCGTTGCAGACACGGGACTAGCTAGCACAGATACGCAGTATTTT.

The rearrangement links TRBV15 to TRBJ1-1; D uncertain. Germline-derived CDR1 and CDR2 are LNHNV and YYDKDF (reference sequence). The CDR3 totals 11 residues. The V end was cut by 3 bases, the J end by 3 bases, with 2 bases between. The chain's CDR3 is CATSRDTEAFF. The CDR3 nucleotides are TGTGCCACCAGCAGGGACACTGAAGCTTTCTTT.

In its sample, this clonotype was seen many times. The V and J genes are TRBV11-2 and TRBJ1-1; TRBD1 might be the D (5 bases). The CDR3 loop spans 14 amino acids. The germline CDR1 and CDR2 sequences are SGHAT and FQNNGV. Trimming cost V 6 bases and J 0 bases, with 11 bases left between them. The CDR3 loop reads CASSLGGVNTEAFF. The CDR3 DNA reads as TGTGCCAGCAGTTTGGGAGGGGTGAACACTGAAGCTTTCTTT.

This clonotype has more than one count but fewer than ten. The chain couples TRBV7-2 to TRBJ2-7, with 7 bases that match TRBD2. CDR1 and CDR2 from the germline V gene are SGHTA and FQGNSA. The CDR3 is made up of 15 amino acids. V lost 0 bases and J lost 3; bases outside the gene matches: 5. CDR3 region: CASSLAAGNRYEQYF. DNA of the CDR3: TGTGCCAGCAGCTTAGCAGCGGGGAACCGCTACGAGCAGTACTTC.

The chain joins TRBV6-2 or TRBV6-3 to TRBJ1-2; D possibly corresponds to TRBD1 (5 bases). The CDR3 runs 16 residues. The V gene's germline CDR1 is MNHEY and CDR2 SVGEGT. The germline V and J ends were trimmed by 6 bases and 4 bases, with 21 bases remaining between them. This chain's CDR3 is CASSPREGLHRYGYTF. The CDR3, as DNA: TGTGCCAGCAGCCCCCGGGAGGGGCTACATCGCTATGGCTACACCTTC.

This sequence joins TRBV7-2 and TRBJ2-2, with D unclear. V was trimmed by 0 bases and J by 4 bases, leaving 9 bases between them. The CDR3 consists of 15 residues. Germline values: CDR1 SGHTA, CDR2 FQGNSA. The CDR3 spells CASSLADWVTGELFF. The DNA for the CDR3 is TGTGCCAGCAGCTTAGCCGACTGGGTCACCGGGGAGCTGTTTTTT.

The rearrangement joins TRBV30 to TRBJ1-5; D uncertain. The CDR3 has 12 amino acids. Germline CDR1 and CDR2: GTSNPN and SVGIG (reference sequence). V was cut by 2 bases and J by 7 bases, with 9 bases left in between. The CDR3 here is CAWSHPGQPQHF. The CDR3 DNA sequence: TGTGCCTGGAGTCACCCCGGGCAGCCCCAGCATTTT.

The chain combines TRBV12-3 or TRBV12-4 with TRBJ1-2, with D tentatively TRBD1 (6 bases). V lost 7 bases to trimming and J lost 7 bases, with 13 bases between them. The CDR3 covers 12 residues. This CDR3 reads CASTPEGGGYTF. CDR3 bases: TGTGCCAGCACCCCCGAGGGGGGTGGCTACACCTTC.

There are a few counts of this clonotype. This chain connects TRBV5-1 to TRBJ1-2, with D perhaps TRBD1 (5 bases). Trimming left V 2 bases short and J 0 bases short, with 8 bases between. This CDR3 region has 14 residues. Germline CDR1 and CDR2: SGHRS and YFSETQ. Written as DNA, the CDR3 is TGCGCCAGCAGCTTTGAGGGGCCTAACTATGGCTACACCTTC. Protein product: CASSFEGPNYGYTF.

CDR3 DNA sequence: TGTGCCAGCAGCCACCCGCAGGAGAACGAGCAGTACTTC. It is translated as CASSHPQENEQYF. The chain is built from TRBV4-2 and TRBJ2-7; no reliable D call. The CDR3 length is 13 residues. The V end lost 3 bases, the J end lost 5 bases, and 11 bases lay between the germline ends. Per the germline V gene, CDR1 is LGHNA and CDR2 is YNFKEQ.

This clonotype was seen at least ten times. J is TRBJ2-3 and V is TRBV18, with 8 bases aligning to TRBD2. The CDR3 consists of 14 residues. V trimming: 8 bases; J trimming: 0 bases; junction bases outside the gene matches: 4. Germline V gene data show CDR1 as KGHSH and CDR2 as LQKENI. CDR3 DNA: TGTGCCAGCAGCCCTAGCGGGAGCACAGATACGCAGTATTTT. As protein: CASSPSGSTDTQYF.

The V and J genes are TRBV4-1 and TRBJ2-1, with 11 bases lining up with TRBD1. After removal of 4 bases from V and 5 bases from J, the junction contained 7 bases not matched to a gene. Germline CDR1 and CDR2: MGHRA and YSYEKL. The CDR3 covers 16 residues. This chain's CDR3 is CASSRSDRGPDNEQFF. The CDR3 bases are TGCGCCAGCAGCCGATCGGACAGGGGGCCAGACAATGAGCAGTTCTTC.

This clonotype was counted only a few times. V usage is TRBV20-1 and J usage is TRBJ2-1; TRBD2 matches 9 bases. This CDR3 has 15 residues. The V gene end was trimmed by 2 bases and the J gene end by 8 bases; junction bases not matched to a gene: 10. Germline-derived CDR1 and CDR2 are DFQATT and SNEGSKA (reference sequence). The CDR3 sequence is CSARKPGLARDEQFF. The CDR3 bases are TGCAGTGCTAGAAAGCCGGGACTAGCTCGCGATGAGCAGTTCTTC.

This clonotype occurred many times. The CDR3 DNA reads TGTGCCAGCAGTTCTTCTCTGGGCCACTATGGCTACACCTTC. Translation: CASSSSLGHYGYTF. The V gene is TRBV12-3 or TRBV12-4, the J gene TRBJ1-2; D is unclear. V gave up 4 bases and J gave up 3 bases, with 12 bases separating them. The CDR3 length is 14 residues.

This clonotype turned up a few times. The rearrangement uses TRBV29-1 and TRBJ2-1, with 13 bases identical to TRBD2. Germline-derived CDR1 and CDR2 are SQVTM and ANQGSEA. The CDR3 is made up of 15 amino acids. V was clipped by 6 bases and J by 7 bases; unmatched bases: 9. This CDR3 is CSVATGTSGTNEQFF. In nucleotides, the CDR3 is TGCAGCGTGGCCACCGGGACTAGCGGGACAAATGAGCAGTTCTTC.

This clonotype has more than one count but fewer than ten. The V and J genes are TRBV28 and TRBJ2-7; unclear D gene. Germline CDR1 is MDHEN and CDR2 is SYDVKM. Trimming shortened V by 3 bases and J by 6 bases, and 18 bases separated the two germline ends. This CDR3 has 15 amino acids. The DNA for the CDR3 is TGTGCCAGCAGTTTCTCCGCAGTTTTATCCCGCGAGCAGTACTTC. Protein sequence: CASSFSAVLSREQYF.

The chain employs TRBV15 and TRBJ2-3; D may be TRBD1 or TRBD2 (5 bases each). CDR3 size: 15 residues. The V end lost 0 bases, the J end lost 4 bases, and 11 bases lay between the germline ends. In germline, CDR1 is LNHNV, CDR2 YYDKDF (reference sequence). CDR3 loop: CATSRDPGSADTQYF. The CDR3 coding sequence is TGTGCCACCAGCAGAGATCCAGGGAGTGCAGATACGCAGTATTTT.